This section outlines one T cell receptor beta chain sequence together with its context. Its specific antigen is unknown. Base qualities were left out, and no much larger clone turns up one base away. The data stem from a study of blood T cell repertoires in COVID-19 (dated by TCRdb to the early 2020s). Regarding the study in general: Samples covering the acute and convalescent phases of COVID-19 were provided by collaborators in the United States, Italy and Spain. The repertoires were made available in a free public database intended to serve as a resource for research on the immune response to SARS-CoV-2. The dataset comprised deeply sampled blood TCRbeta repertoires from subjects exposed to, actively infected with, or recovered from COVID-19. The material from the prospective study consisted of cDNA or gDNA derived from T cells, B-cell-depleted T cells, or PBMCs. Samples came from the ongoing ImmuneRACE study (first 160 participants) plus 1,254 subjects from 6 global collaborators. Where available, HLA class I and class II types were taken from metadata supplied by the sample provider and were not determined by assay-based typing. Sample metadata almost always included a de-identified subject ID, COVID-19 status, age in years and sex. General findings and caveats noted by the study authors: Clinical and demographic metadata were provided uncurated, with the amount varying by source and participant.

Whole blood was collected in K2EDTA tubes by collaborating institutions according to the institutions' own protocols. For TCRbeta analysis, collaborator samples were shipped as frozen whole blood, as isolated PBMCs, or as DNA extracted from either sample type. The immunoSEQ Assay, a bias-controlled multiplex PCR, was used to amplify TCRbeta CDR3 regions from genomic DNA. In the original analysis: The number of nucleated cells in each sample was estimated from the amplification of reference gene primers within the assay. Sequence reads were collapsed and filtered to measure the absolute abundance of every unique TCRbeta CDR3 rearrangement. For each sample, productive Simpson clonality was calculated by taking the square root of Simpson's diversity index across productive rearrangements. Imported from immuneACCESS, the table was reduced by TCRdb to in-frame sequences with V and J called. These copies leave out some clones; in studies compared against another copy, an unresolved V gene accounts for under half, and the cause of the remainder is not known. The V and J calls and clone size were taken over from that table, and D and trimming were inferred from the DNA. The sample table shows tens of thousands of clones, and about 85% are seen once. Approximately 14% of the sample lies in the top ten.

According to the germline V gene, CDR1 reads LGHNA and CDR2 reads YNFKEQ. From cysteine to phenylalanine, the CDR3 is 15 amino acids long. Just the 45-base CDR3 DNA is kept, in frame starting at base 1. Trimming removed 1 base from V and 4 bases from J, leaving 8 bases between the germline ends. The sample comprised peripheral blood. The TCR originated in a human donor with acute or convalescent COVID-19. The donor label of this sample is uncertain. The chain was built from TRBV4-2 and TRBJ1-6, with the D gene uncertain. The DNA reads TGTGCCAGCAGCCAAGCTTTTAATTATAATTCACCCCTCCACTTT. Its translation reads: CASSQAFNYNSPLHF.